Listed below are T cell receptor beta chains from one sample, sequenced in a study of technical replicates of blood from four donors. Clones were read by immunoSEQ multiplex PCR, and TCRdb kept only the in-frame ones, dropping some. The sample carries tens of thousands of clones, 90% recorded once. The sample comprised PBMCs. The receptors were gathered from a human donor in good health. Some clones in this sample may be carry-over from other donors' samples. Each CDR3 is given with its conserved first and last residue. A D gene is named only where the DNA matches it firmly. The size of a clone is reported for some rows only, either as once, few or many, or as a class for expanded clones.

CDR3	DNA	size	D	J	V
CASRESGEQFF	TGTGCCAGCAGGGAGAGTGGCGAGCAGTTCTTC	NA	NA	TRBJ2-1	TRBV25-1
CASNGGQVGEQFF	TGTGCCAGCAACGGAGGACAGGTCGGTGAGCAGTTCTTC	NA	TRBD1	TRBJ2-1	TRBV2
CASSRDRPTTNEKLFF	TGTGCCAGCTCGAGGGACAGACCTACAACTAATGAAAAACTGTTTTTT	NA	TRBD1	TRBJ1-4	TRBV18
CTSSHNGGSGINTDTQYF	TGCACCAGCAGCCACAATGGAGGAAGCGGGATCAACACAGATACGCAGTATTTT	NA	NA	TRBJ2-3	TRBV1
CASSDPSGNAYNEQFF	TGTGCCAGCAGTGATCCTAGCGGGAATGCCTACAATGAGCAGTTCTTC	NA	TRBD2	TRBJ2-1	TRBV6-1
CASSEGTGAQNTIYF	TGTGCCAGCAGCGAAGGGACAGGCGCTCAAAACACCATATATTTT	NA	TRBD1	TRBJ1-3	TRBV5-6
CASSETGTDTQYF	TGTGCCAGCAGTGAGACTGGCACAGATACGCAGTATTTT	few	NA	TRBJ2-3	TRBV6-4
CASSLGLANEQFF	TGTGCCAGCAGCTTAGGCCTAGCTAATGAGCAGTTCTTC	NA	NA	TRBJ2-1	TRBV7-2
CASSQEWGRLSTDTQYF	TGCGCCAGCAGCCAAGAATGGGGGCGTCTAAGCACAGATACGCAGTATTTT	once	NA	TRBJ2-3	TRBV4-1
CASSLEASEDTQYF	TGCGCCAGCAGCTTGGAGGCTAGCGAAGATACGCAGTATTTT	NA	NA	TRBJ2-3	TRBV5-1
CASSVSVGDWGGYTF	TGTGCCAGCAGTGTCTCGGTAGGGGATTGGGGTGGCTACACCTTC	NA	NA	TRBJ1-2	TRBV25-1
CASSFGANSYYGYTF	TGTGCCAGCAGCTTTGGAGCCAACTCGTACTATGGCTACACCTTC	NA	NA	TRBJ1-2	TRBV11-2
CASILSGGAANEQFF	TGTGCCAGCATACTTAGCGGGGGGGCCGCCAATGAGCAGTTCTTC	once	TRBD2	TRBJ2-1	TRBV2
CASSQVGTGLFYGYTF	TGCGCCAGCAGCCAAGTAGGCACAGGGCTCTTCTATGGCTACACCTTC	few	NA	TRBJ1-2	TRBV4-3
CASSATSNPHGYTF	TGTGCCAGCAGCGCTACTTCAAATCCGCACGGCTACACCTTC	NA	NA	TRBJ1-2	TRBV7-8
CASSLGLVGPLKQYF	TGTGCCAGCAGCTTAGGCCTAGTGGGTCCCTTGAAGCAGTACTTC	once	NA	TRBJ2-7	TRBV7-2
CATSRAGGSQETQYF	TGTGCCACCAGCAGAGCGGGCGGGAGTCAAGAGACCCAGTACTTC	NA	TRBD2	TRBJ2-5	TRBV15
CASSIETIRINNNYGYTF	TGTGCCAGTAGTATAGAGACAATACGGATAAATAATAACTATGGCTACACCTTC	NA	NA	TRBJ1-2	TRBV19
CAWRSRGYNYGYTF	TGTGCCTGGAGATCTCGGGGATACAACTATGGCTACACCTTC	NA	NA	TRBJ1-2	TRBV30
CASSTSVYTEAFF	TGCGCCAGCAGCACGAGTGTCTACACTGAAGCTTTCTTT	NA	NA	TRBJ1-1	TRBV5-1
CASSLGRGANEKLFF	TGTGCCAGCAGCTTAGGGAGGGGAGCAAATGAAAAACTGTTTTTT	NA	NA	TRBJ1-4	TRBV7-9
CATSRDGASGANVLTF	TGTGCCACCAGCAGAGATGGGGCCTCTGGGGCCAACGTCCTGACTTTC	once	NA	TRBJ2-6	TRBV15
CASRTGQGDGYTF	TGTGCCAGCAGGACGGGACAGGGAGATGGCTACACCTTC	NA	TRBD1	TRBJ1-2	TRBV28
CASSLVQGQETQYF	TGCGCCAGCAGCTTGGTACAGGGACAAGAGACCCAGTACTTC	NA	NA	TRBJ2-5	TRBV5-1
CASRLAGENTGELFF	TGCGCCAGCAGACTAGCGGGGGAAAACACCGGGGAGCTGTTTTTT	NA	TRBD2	TRBJ2-2	TRBV5-1
CASSHVGQEETQYF	TGCGCCAGCAGCCACGTGGGACAGGAGGAGACCCAGTACTTC	NA	TRBD1	TRBJ2-5	TRBV4-1
CASSNPGQGITEAFF	TGCGCCAGCAGCAACCCGGGACAGGGGATAACTGAAGCTTTCTTT	NA	TRBD1	TRBJ1-1	TRBV4-3
CASSLIQGGNTEAFF	TGTGCCAGCAGCTTGATACAGGGGGGGAATACTGAAGCTTTCTTT	NA	TRBD1	TRBJ1-1	TRBV5-5
CSVEDMRPGGYEQYF	TGCAGCGTTGAAGACATGCGCCCAGGGGGCTACGAGCAGTACTTC	NA	TRBD1	TRBJ2-7	TRBV29-1
CASSYHRTGYTEAFF	TGTGCCAGCAGTTACCACCGGACAGGGTACACTGAAGCTTTCTTT	NA	TRBD1	TRBJ1-1	TRBV6-6
CASSRDVRSTGDEQFF	TGTGCCAGCAGCCGAGATGTTCGAAGCACAGGGGATGAGCAGTTCTTC	NA	TRBD1	TRBJ2-1	TRBV5-6
CASSRLAGVGEQYF	TGCGCCAGCAGCAGACTAGCGGGAGTGGGGGAGCAGTACTTC	NA	TRBD2	TRBJ2-7	TRBV5-1
CASSLTRQGGQYF	TGTGCCAGCAGCTTAACCCGACAGGGCGGGCAGTATTTT	NA	TRBD1	TRBJ2-3	TRBV7-2
CASSTGQGVGELFF	TGTGCCAGCAGCACGGGACAGGGGGTCGGGGAGCTGTTTTTT	NA	TRBD1	TRBJ2-2	TRBV9
CASSAQGTQETQYF	TGTGCCAGCAGTGCACAGGGAACCCAAGAGACCCAGTACTTC	NA	NA	TRBJ2-5	TRBV6-1